The 11 T cell receptor beta chains presented below share a single source sample, sequenced in a study of a mutant IDH1 vaccine in newly diagnosed glioma. No antigen has been identified for these receptors. The assay was immunoSEQ multiplex PCR, and TCRdb's table has in-frame clones only and misses some. The table records about 34,000 clones, approximately 87% of them present only once. Described time point: week 47, end of study. Each dose delivered 300 ug of mutant IDH1 20-mer peptide subcutaneously with imiquimod. Material: PBMCs, obtained from a glioma patient whose treatment included an IDH1 peptide vaccine. The origin of the receptors is a woman in her 30s with glioma.

On this clone itself: The sample contains more than one DNA sequence encoding this CDR3. V usage is TRBV5-1 and J usage is TRBJ1-1; D may be TRBD1 (6 bases). The CDR3 contains 14 residues. In germline, CDR1 is SGHRS, CDR2 YFSETQ. Trimming shortened V by 0 bases and J by 1 base, and 7 bases separated the two germline ends. CDR3 sequence: CASSLEGGNTEAFF. Written as DNA, the CDR3 is TGCGCCAGCAGCTTGGAGGGGGGGAACACTGAAGCTTTCTTT.

The V and J genes are TRBV7-2 and TRBJ2-4; possible D gene TRBD1, 6 bases. The CDR3 loop spans 18 amino acids. Trimming took 0 bases from V and 0 from J, leaving 15 bases between them. Looked up from germline, CDR1 is SGHTA and CDR2 is FQGNSA. CDR3 residues: CASSLAGARGEAKNIQYF. The CDR3 DNA sequence: TGTGCCAGCAGCTTAGCGGGGGCCAGGGGTGAAGCCAAAAACATTCAGTACTTC.

V gene TRBV4-3 combines with J gene TRBJ1-5; the match to TRBD1 covers 8 bases. Unmatched junction bases numbered 6, after V lost 2 bases and J lost 6 bases. Germline CDR1 and CDR2: LGHNA and YSLEER. This CDR3 comprises 15 residues. CDR3 sequence: CASSQLYRGGQPQHF. The DNA for the CDR3 is TGCGCCAGCAGCCAACTTTACAGGGGGGGTCAGCCCCAGCATTTT.

The table lists this clone with a count of one. The chain couples TRBV9 to TRBJ1-1; 7 bases match TRBD1. V was pared by 0 bases and J by 1 base, with 0 bases of the junction left unmatched. The V gene's germline CDR1 is SGDLS and CDR2 YYNGEE. The CDR3 covers 14 residues. As DNA, the CDR3 is TGTGCCAGCAGCGTAGGACAGGGGAACACTGAAGCTTTCTTT. Amino acid sequence: CASSVGQGNTEAFF. Full variable domain (outside the CDR3, taken from reference TRBV9 and TRBJ1-1): DSGVTQTPKHLITATGQRVTLRCSPRSGDLSVYWYQQSLDQGLQFLIQYYNGEERAKGNILERFSAQQFPDLHSELNLSSLELGDSALYFCASSVGQGNTEAFFGQGTRLTVV.

This chain uses TRBV5-4 with TRBJ2-7, with TRBD1 matching over 9 bases. Germline CDR1 and CDR2: SGHNT and YYREEE (reference sequence). The CDR3 is made up of 14 amino acids. V dropped 4 bases and J dropped 2; count of bases not matched to a gene: 4. The CDR3 reads CASSDRDRAYEQYF. In DNA form, the CDR3 reads TGTGCCAGCAGCGACCGGGACAGGGCCTACGAGCAGTACTTC.

V is TRBV13 and J is TRBJ1-6; 9 bases are shared with TRBD1. The germline gives CDR1 PRHDT, CDR2 FYEKMQ (reference sequence). The CDR3 covers 14 residues. J was trimmed by 10 bases and V by 3 bases; bases with no gene match: 4. As DNA, the CDR3 is TGTGCCAGCAGCTTGGACAGGGGTTTGTCACCCCTCCACTTT. It specifies CASSLDRGLSPLHF.

The V gene is TRBV21-1, the J gene TRBJ1-1. TRBV21-1 is given as a pseudogene. The CDR3 contains 16 residues. The CDR3 DNA sequence: TGTGCCAGCAGCAAAAAGAGGGGGAGGGGCTACACTGAAGCTTTCTTT. Its protein is CASSKKRGRGYTEAFF.

This chain connects TRBV4-1 to TRBJ1-2; D gene ambiguous. V was cut by 3 bases and J by 8 bases, with 19 bases left in between. The V gene's germline CDR1 is MGHRA and CDR2 YSYEKL. This CDR3 comprises 15 residues. CDR3 amino acids: CASSHPIRRREGYTF. In nucleotides, the CDR3 is TGCGCCAGCAGCCACCCCATCCGGAGAAGAGAGGGCTACACCTTC.

The J gene is TRBJ1-1, the V gene TRBV6-6, with TRBD1 identical over 10 bases. The germline gives CDR1 MNHNY, CDR2 SVGAGI (reference sequence). V was pared by 6 bases and J by 1 base, with 8 bases of the junction left unmatched. CDR3 length: 16 residues. This CDR3 is CASRPTGGVENTEAFF. The DNA of the CDR3 is TGTGCCAGCAGGCCGACAGGGGGCGTCGAGAACACTGAAGCTTTCTTT.

The V and J genes are TRBV5-6 and TRBJ1-6; weak D call: TRBD1 (6 bases). Per the germline V gene, CDR1 is SGHDT and CDR2 is YYEEEE. This CDR3 contains 13 residues. V lost 1 base and J 10 bases, leaving 9 bases between the germline ends. CDR3 nucleotides: TGTGCCAGCAGCTTGTCCCAGGGGTCACCCCTCCACTTT. It translates to CASSLSQGSPLHF.

The V call is TRBV18, the J call TRBJ1-5; 7 nucleotides agree with TRBD1. The CDR3 spans 19 residues. Germline V gene sequence: CDR1 KGHSH, CDR2 LQKENI. V trimming: 3 bases; J trimming: 6 bases; junction bases outside the gene matches: 20. The CDR3 DNA sequence: TGTGCCAGCTCACCCGCGCGGCCCACAGGGGCCGGGCGGGTTCAGCCCCAGCATTTT. Its translation is CASSPARPTGAGRVQPQHF.